This TCR beta chain was retrieved from a study of blood T cell repertoires in COVID-19 (dated by TCRdb to about 2020). For the wider study: Collaborator samples came from the United States, Italy and Spain and covered acute and convalescent phases of COVID-19. The sample metadata nearly always contained a de-identified subject ID, COVID-19 status, age in years and sex. The prospective study material was composed of cDNA or gDNA derived from T cells, B-cell-depleted T cells, or PBMCs. Where available, HLA class I and class II types were taken from metadata supplied by the sample provider and were not determined by assay-based typing. The samples were drawn from two sources: the first 160 participants of the ongoing ImmuneRACE study, and some 1,300 subjects contributed by 6 global collaborators. The repertoires were released in a freely available public database intended as a resource for research on the immune response to SARS-CoV-2. Deeply sampled blood TCRbeta repertoires from subjects exposed to, actively infected with, or recovered from COVID-19 were included in the dataset. Paper-wide results and their limitations: The amount of clinical and demographic metadata varied by source and participant and was provided uncurated.

CDR1 and CDR2 are drawn from the germline V gene: SGHTA, FQGTGA. The CDR3 has 15 amino acids, counting the end cysteine and phenylalanine. Of all the DNA, just the CDR3 is kept, 45 bases in frame from base 1. V and J lose 2 bases and 0 bases, and a span of 10 bases separates them. Participants in the prospective study were aged 18 to 89 years, lived in about two dozen United States geographic areas, and enrolled through a virtual design. To assign participants to cohorts, the prospective study relied on clinical history that participants themselves reported in a screening survey and a study questionnaire. Recovered participants in ImmuneRACE Cohort 3 were defined as having two consecutive negative NP/OP PCR tests, clearance from a healthcare professional, or resolution of symptoms. In the prospective study, whole blood, serum and a nasopharyngeal or oropharyngeal swab were collected from each participant by mobile phlebotomists. Additional blood draws and questionnaires over a 2-month period could optionally be provided by prospective study participants. Before DNA extraction, prospective study blood samples were shipped either frozen or at room temperature.

Notes on this clone: Its binding antigen is unknown. No much larger clonotype is one base removed from it; base qualities were not supplied.

The immunoSEQ Assay, a bias-controlled multiplex PCR, was used to amplify TCRbeta CDR3 regions from genomic DNA. Processing in the source paper ran as follows. The number of nucleated cells in each sample was estimated by amplification of reference gene primers within the assay. To quantify the absolute abundance of each unique TCRbeta CDR3 rearrangement, sequence reads were collapsed and filtered. For each sample, productive Simpson clonality was calculated as the square root of Simpson's diversity index across productive rearrangements. In its TCRdb copy, this immuneACCESS table keeps in-frame sequences only and misses some clones. Where compared with another copy, unresolved V genes explain less than half of these, and the others have no known cause. The D gene and trimming were derived from the DNA, and the V and J assignments and clone size from that table. The sample includes more than 300,000 clones, with around four fifths observed a single time. The ten largest clonotypes hold 5% to 5.5% of the sample.

The TCR comes from a woman aged 45-60 years who had recovered from COVID-19. The rearranged segments are TRBV7-3 and TRBJ1-1, with the D gene not confidently named. Sequencing input: PBMCs or T cells enriched from blood (not recorded which). The CDR3 sequence is CASSLEASLNTEAFF. The nucleotide sequence reads TGTGCCAGCAGCTTAGAGGCCAGCTTGAACACTGAAGCTTTCTTT.